Listed below are T cell receptor beta chains from one sample, sequenced in a study of blood T cell repertoires in COVID-19. The assay was immunoSEQ multiplex PCR, and TCRdb's table has in-frame clones only and misses some. The sample has hundreds of thousands of clones, around 82% seen once. The sequenced sample was PBMCs or T cells enriched from blood (not recorded which). These receptors came from a woman aged 40 to 50 who had been exposed to COVID-19. CDR3s include the opening cysteine and the closing phenylalanine or tryptophan. The D gene is left open where the match is weak. The size field is filled for only some rows; it gives once, few, many or a size class.

D gene | J gene | V gene | clone size | CDR3 DNA | CDR3 protein
TRBD1 | TRBJ1-3 | TRBV18 | - | TGTGCCAGCTCTACAGGGGCGTCTGGAAACACCATATATTTT | CASSTGASGNTIYF
- | TRBJ1-4 | TRBV3-1/TRBV3-2 | - | TGTGCCAGCAGCCAGCCCCTCCTCGCCAGGCCCTATGAAAAACTGTTTTTT | CASSQPLLARPYEKLFF
TRBD1 | TRBJ1-1 | TRBV30 | - | TGTGCCTGGAGCGGAGGGACAGGGTTGAACACTGAAGCTTTCTTT | CAWSGGTGLNTEAFF
TRBD2 | TRBJ2-7 | TRBV6-2/TRBV6-3 | - | TGTGCCAGCAGTTACAGGACTAGCGCCCACGAGCAGTACTTC | CASSYRTSAHEQYF
- | TRBJ1-6 | TRBV30 | - | TGTGCCTGGAGTGATTCGAGCTCACCCCTCCACTTT | CAWSDSSSPLHF
- | TRBJ1-5 | TRBV7-8 | few | TGTGCCAGCAGGGTCCGGGAGGCTCTACTCGAGGAGCCCCAGCATTTT | CASRVREALLEEPQHF
TRBD2 | TRBJ2-7 | TRBV7-9 | - | TGTGCCAGCAGCTCCCCTAGCGGGGACCCCTCCTACGAGCAGTACTTC | CASSSPSGDPSYEQYF
TRBD1 | TRBJ1-4 | TRBV7-3 | - | TGTGCCAGCAGCTTAACGTCAGGGGGAGGTGAAAAACTGTTTTTT | CASSLTSGGGEKLFF
- | TRBJ2-5 | TRBV5-1 | - | TGCGCCAGCAGCCCGACCACCTCTAGCGTACAAGAGACCCAGTACTTC | CASSPTTSSVQETQYF
- | TRBJ1-6 | TRBV10-3 | - | TGTGCCATCAGTGGGGGGGGTAATTCACCCCTCCACTTT | CAISGGGNSPLHF
- | TRBJ2-1 | TRBV9 | - | TGTGCCAGCAGCGACTCGGGTAGCTCCTACAATGAGCAGTTCTTC | CASSDSGSSYNEQFF
- | TRBJ2-1 | TRBV29-1 | - | TGCAGCGCCCAGTCAGTTGAGCAGTTCTTC | CSAQSVEQFF
- | TRBJ1-2 | TRBV19 | - | TGTGCCAGTAGTATTCGGAGGGATGGCTACACCTTC | CASSIRRDGYTF
- | TRBJ1-2 | TRBV30 | - | TGTGCCTGGAGCGAGCATGGAGTTGGCTACTATGGCTACACCTTC | CAWSEHGVGYYGYTF
- | TRBJ1-1 | TRBV28 | - | TGTGCCAGCAGTTTGCCGGGACACGAGAACACTGAAGCTTTCTTT | CASSLPGHENTEAFF
TRBD2 | TRBJ2-3 | TRBV5-4 | - | TGTGCCAGCAGCTTAAGCGGGGGGCTCCTCACAGATACGCAGTATTTT | CASSLSGGLLTDTQYF
TRBD1 | TRBJ1-5 | TRBV6-9 | - | TGTGCCAGCAGCCCTCCGGACAGGGACAATCAGCCCCAGCATTTT | CASSPPDRDNQPQHF
- | TRBJ2-3 | TRBV7-2 | few | TGTGCCAGCAGCTTCGGGGGAGATACGCAGTATTTT | CASSFGGDTQYF
TRBD1 | TRBJ1-4 | TRBV6-5 | - | TGTGCCAGCAGCCGACGGACAGGGGATGAAAAACTGTTTTTT | CASSRRTGDEKLFF
TRBD2 | TRBJ2-4 | TRBV28 | - | TGTGCCATCGGGTCGGCGGGGGAAGGCAAAAACATTCAGTACTTC | CAIGSAGEGKNIQYF
- | TRBJ2-1 | TRBV7-2 | - | TGTGCCAGCAGCTTAAGCAGGTACTACAATGAGCAGTTCTTC | CASSLSRYYNEQFF
TRBD1 | TRBJ1-4 | TRBV5-6 | - | TGTGCCAGCAGCCCCGGACAGGGGGTGCCTAATGAAAAACTGTTTTTT | CASSPGQGVPNEKLFF
- | TRBJ1-2 | TRBV3-1/TRBV3-2 | - | TGTGCCAGCAGCCAATCATTTGGGGGGTCCGACAGCTATGGCTACACCTTC | CASSQSFGGSDSYGYTF
TRBD2 | TRBJ2-4 | TRBV14 | - | TGTGCCAGCAGCCCCGCCCGACGGGGGGAGTACATTCAGTACTTC | CASSPARRGEYIQYF
- | TRBJ2-2 | TRBV7-3 | - | TGTGCCAGCAGCTCCTTGGGCTCCGGGGAGCTGTTTTTT | CASSSLGSGELFF
- | TRBJ2-5 | TRBV19 | - | TGTGCCAGTAGTATATATGGGAGCGACAACCGAGAGACCCAGTACTTC | CASSIYGSDNRETQYF
TRBD1 | TRBJ1-1 | TRBV7-9 | once | TGTGCCAGCAGCTCGACAGGGGTGGGCACTGAAGCTTTCTTT | CASSSTGVGTEAFF
TRBD1 | TRBJ2-7 | TRBV7-2 | few | TGTGCCAGCAGCTTAACAGGGGGCGACTACGAGCAGTACTTC | CASSLTGGDYEQYF
- | TRBJ1-5 | TRBV4-1 | - | TGCGCCAGCAGCCAAGAGCAGAGCAATCAGCCCCAGCATTTT | CASSQEQSNQPQHF
- | TRBJ1-2 | TRBV28 | - | TGTGCCAGCCAGAGGACAAGCGGCTACACCTTC | CASQRTSGYTF
TRBD1 | TRBJ1-1 | TRBV18 | - | TGTGCCAGCTCACCAGGGACAGGGGGGAACACTGAAGCTTTCTTT | CASSPGTGGNTEAFF
TRBD1 | TRBJ1-2 | TRBV6-5 | - | TGTGCCAGCAGCGCTGGGGACAGGGGAAACTATGGCTACACCTTC | CASSAGDRGNYGYTF
- | TRBJ2-1 | TRBV12-3/TRBV12-4 | - | TGTGCCAGCAGTTTGCGAGGGAGCGATGAGCAGTTCTTC | CASSLRGSDEQFF
- | TRBJ1-5 | TRBV7-8 | - | TGTGCCAGCAGCTTAGAGGGGTCATATAGCAATCAGCCCCAGCATTTT | CASSLEGSYSNQPQHF
TRBD1 | TRBJ1-6 | TRBV7-2 | - | TGTGCCAGCAGCTTACAGGGGGCTGGAAATTCACCCCTCCACTTT | CASSLQGAGNSPLHF
- | TRBJ1-3 | TRBV5-1 | - | TGCGCCAGCAGCCCGGACAGCTCTGGAAACACCATATATTTT | CASSPDSSGNTIYF
TRBD2 | TRBJ2-5 | TRBV9 | - | TGTGCCAGCAGCTCTTCGGGGGGTCGGGAGACCCAGTACTTC | CASSSSGGRETQYF
- | TRBJ1-2 | TRBV5-1 | - | TGCGCCAGCAGCTTGGGAGATTCTTTCTATGGCTACACCTTC | CASSLGDSFYGYTF
- | TRBJ1-4 | TRBV5-8 | - | TGTGCCAGCAGCTTGGGCAGGGCAGGGGAAAAACTGTTTTTT | CASSLGRAGEKLFF
TRBD1 | TRBJ1-1 | TRBV19 | once | TGTGCCAGTAGTACCGGGACAGTAGAAGCTTTCTTT | CASSTGTVEAFF
TRBD1 | TRBJ1-3 | TRBV5-1 | - | TGCGCCAGCAGCTTGGAGAACAGGGGCTCTGGAAACACCATATATTTT | CASSLENRGSGNTIYF
TRBD2 | TRBJ2-1 | TRBV19 | - | TGTGCCAGTAGTACGTGGACTAGCGGGGGGACTGAGCAGTTCTTC | CASSTWTSGGTEQFF
- | TRBJ2-6 | TRBV5-6 | few | TGTGCCAGCAGCTACGGACAGCCTTCCGGGGCCAACGTCCTGACTTTC | CASSYGQPSGANVLTF
TRBD1 | TRBJ1-1 | TRBV24-1 | - | TGTGCCACCAGTGCTACAGGGGGCGGTGAAGCTTTCTTT | CATSATGGGEAFF
- | TRBJ2-6 | TRBV5-1 | - | TGCGCCAGCAGCTTAACAATAACAGCTTCTGGGGCCAACGTCCTGACTTTC | CASSLTITASGANVLTF
TRBD1 | TRBJ1-5 | TRBV10-3 | - | TGTGCCATCAGTGCCGGGACAGGCGGGAACCAGCCCCAGCATTTT | CAISAGTGGNQPQHF
- | TRBJ1-6 | TRBV4-1 | once | TGCGCCAGCAGCCAGCTGCGTGATTCACCCCTCCACTTT | CASSQLRDSPLHF
- | TRBJ1-1 | TRBV4-1 | - | TGCGCCAGCAGCTACCGGGACACCATGGGCACTGAAGCTTTCTTT | CASSYRDTMGTEAFF
- | TRBJ1-4 | TRBV5-1 | - | TGCGCCAGCAGCTTGTTTGAGGTTGGAGAAAAACTGTTTTTT | CASSLFEVGEKLFF
TRBD1 | TRBJ1-2 | TRBV5-5 | - | TGTGCCAGCAGCTTGGACAGGGGAGTCCCATCTAACTATGGCTACACCTTC | CASSLDRGVPSNYGYTF
- | TRBJ1-6 | TRBV2 | - | TGTGCCAGCAGATTTGAAGGGGTCTATAATTCACCCCTCCACTTT | CASRFEGVYNSPLHF
TRBD1 | TRBJ1-2 | TRBV5-4 | few | TGTGCCAGCAGCTTGGCAGGGGGCTATGGCTACACCTTC | CASSLAGGYGYTF
- | TRBJ1-5 | TRBV18 | once | TGTGCCAGCTCACCACGACAGTCCAGCAATCAGCCCCAGCATTTT | CASSPRQSSNQPQHF
- | TRBJ2-5 | TRBV28 | - | TGTGCCAGCAGTCCGGAAGAGACCCAGTACTTC | CASSPEETQYF
TRBD1 | TRBJ2-7 | TRBV27 | - | TGTGCCAGCAGTTTATCCATCGGGACAGCTTCCTACGAGCAGTACTTC | CASSLSIGTASYEQYF
TRBD1 | TRBJ1-2 | TRBV7-9 | few | TGTGCCAGCAGCCCCGGACAGGGCGAGCTCTATGGCTACACCTTC | CASSPGQGELYGYTF
- | TRBJ2-7 | TRBV18 | - | TGTGCCAGCTCACCGCGGGAAACAAGCTCCTACGAGCAGTACTTC | CASSPRETSSYEQYF
TRBD1 | TRBJ2-5 | TRBV7-8 | once | TGTGCCAGCAGCTTAGCCGGGACAGCCCAAGAGACCCAGTACTTC | CASSLAGTAQETQYF